This T cell receptor beta chain is from a study of beta chain features in type 1 diabetes. Expressed TCRB transcripts were sequenced, since all the RNA that had been isolated was reverse transcribed. The table came from immunoSEQ multiplex PCR; TCRdb's copy has only in-frame clones and leaves some out. The sample shows 300,000 to 400,000 clones, 10% to 15% of them seen only once. This CDR3 contains 16 residues. This clonotype was sampled from a man younger than 35 in good health. The chain links TRBV21-1 to TRBJ2-5; the table's D gene call, TRBD2, was not cross checked with the DNA. TRBV21-1 is shown as a pseudogene. The specimen was naive CD4+ T cells from blood. This chain's CDR3 is CASSKVRRVGEETQYF. The CDR3 coding sequence is TGTGCCAGCAGCAAAGTGCGGAGGGTGGGTGAAGAGACCCAGTACTTC.